This T cell receptor (beta chain) was found in a study of T cell responses to AZD1222 COVID-19 vaccine. Profiling relied on immunoSEQ multiplex PCR, and the TCRdb table lists in-frame clones only, not all of them. The sample has around 150,000 clones, roughly 94% seen once. General study results and limits: Scientists sampled the repertoires only once the peak T cell response had passed. Donors, mostly white British, included more females; clonal diversity was possibly underestimated. Nearly half of the spike-specific TCRs reportedly recognize variant regions that carry no mutations. Among AZD1222 vaccinees, only 5 to 7 were seropositive at baseline.

The ends lost 3 bases at V and 4 bases at J; junction bases unmatched: 3. This CDR3 has 14 residues. Germline V gene sequence: CDR1 KGHSH, CDR2 LQKENI. Of note for this clone: Its cognate antigen is unknown.

This TCR was recovered from an adult who received the AZD1222 COVID-19 vaccine. This material consisted of peripheral blood, taken 28 days after the second AZD1222 dose. The chain employs TRBV18 and TRBJ2-3; 8 nucleotides match TRBD1. CDR3 in amino acids: CASSPGQVPDTQYF. The CDR3 bases are TGTGCCAGCTCACCGGGACAGGTCCCAGATACGCAGTATTTT.